This TCR beta chain was sequenced during a study of control samples from healthy donors and cancer patients. Some clones are missing from TCRdb's copy, which holds only in-frame ones; the method was immunoSEQ multiplex PCR. The sample lists tens of thousands of clones, roughly 86% occurring once. The CDR3 covers 16 residues. In germline, CDR1 is SGHTA, CDR2 FQGTGA. The V end was cut by 1 base, the J end by 0 bases, with 12 bases between. The sequenced sample consisted of blood. The clonotype originates from a man aged 45-65 years in good health. The gene calls are TRBV7-3 and TRBJ1-1; tentative D call: TRBD1 (6 bases). The CDR3 is CASSLKPQGLNTEAFF. The CDR3 nucleotides are TGTGCCAGCAGCTTAAAGCCCCAGGGGTTGAACACTGAAGCTTTCTTT.